This T cell receptor (beta chain) was retrieved from a study of T cell responses to AZD1222 COVID-19 vaccine (dated by TCRdb to about 2021). In terms of the full investigation: TCR sequencing covered 233 trial participants: approximately 200 given two doses of AZD1222 and about 26 given two doses of MenACWY control vaccine. Trial participants were enrolled by age into 18-55, 56-69 and 70-plus year subgroups, with 148, 28 and 57 TCR-sequenced participants respectively.

Interpreted using the paper, the time point label stands for: about 28 days (+/-7) after the second vaccine dose. AZD1222 recipients given second doses at about 4 weeks or at about 12 weeks were pooled, since spike-specific TCR depth and breadth were not found to differ between the two schedules. Samples from vaccinated people were obtained from the UK trials COV001 and COV002, which included a single-blind randomized controlled phase 2/3 trial of AZD1222 (ChAdOx1 nCoV-19) in healthy adults. Trial participant PBMC samples were collected at day 0 and day 28 after the second dose for TCRbeta chain sequencing. Overall results and qualifications from the work: In the small 56-69-year group, the increase in depth fell short of significance, most likely because of low power. Conclusions about previously exposed vaccinees are limited, since just six AZD1222 recipients were seropositive for SARS-CoV-2 at baseline. Spike-specific TCR breadth and depth rose significantly after two AZD1222 doses compared with day 0 and with MenACWY recipients. No day 14 peak-response samples were available, so repertoires were characterized only after the peak T cell response. Participants were mostly white British and included more females than males, and it was suggested by the authors that clonal diversity may have been underestimated. Reportedly, almost half of the unique spike-specific TCRs recognized epitopes lying outside the regions that are mutated in the B.1.351 and B.1.1.7 variants. CD4 TCRs associated with the vaccine covered the entire spike protein, and the dominant responses were in regions 160-218 and 743-854.

The CDR3 regions of human TCRbeta chains were analyzed by immunosequencing. The study's processing was this. TCRs in the repertoires were compared against a reference library of SARS-CoV-2-specific TCRs that had been generated with the MIRA antigen-specificity platform. Breadth was defined as the fraction of unique TCRs that were SARS-CoV-2-associated, and depth was defined as the fraction of total T cells that were SARS-CoV-2-associated. Each spike-specific TCR was assigned to its reactive spike region and to a CD4 or CD8 class using the MIRA data. Log10-transformed breadth and depth values were compared by one-way ANOVA with Sidak's multiple comparisons tests. TCRdb limited this immuneACCESS table to in-frame rearrangements with V and J called. A share of clones is missing; checked studies link under half to unresolved V genes, and the rest is unexplained. Clone size and the V and J calls come from that table; the DNA yielded D and trimming. The sample includes about 130,000 clones, with roughly 91% observed a single time. Of the sample, roughly 7% is held by the ten largest clones.

To note about this clone: What antigen it recognizes has not been identified. Base qualities are not recorded, but no much larger clone differs from it by a single base.

Measured from the cysteine to the phenylalanine, the CDR3 is 14 residues long. Only the CDR3 portion is preserved as DNA: 42 bases, with reading frame beginning at the first base. In the germline V gene, CDR1 corresponds to MDHEN and CDR2 to SYDVKM. V is pared back by 3 bases and J by 8 bases, with 13 bases lying between the germline termini. This TCR was sampled from an adult who received the AZD1222 COVID-19 vaccine. The material sequenced was peripheral blood, taken 28 days after the second AZD1222 dose. This sequence uses TRBV28 and TRBJ1-4; the D gene is not confidently resolved. The CDR3 protein sequence reads: CASSFEPSLEKLFF. The DNA sequence is as follows: TGTGCCAGCAGTTTTGAGCCCTCCTTGGAAAAACTGTTTTTT.